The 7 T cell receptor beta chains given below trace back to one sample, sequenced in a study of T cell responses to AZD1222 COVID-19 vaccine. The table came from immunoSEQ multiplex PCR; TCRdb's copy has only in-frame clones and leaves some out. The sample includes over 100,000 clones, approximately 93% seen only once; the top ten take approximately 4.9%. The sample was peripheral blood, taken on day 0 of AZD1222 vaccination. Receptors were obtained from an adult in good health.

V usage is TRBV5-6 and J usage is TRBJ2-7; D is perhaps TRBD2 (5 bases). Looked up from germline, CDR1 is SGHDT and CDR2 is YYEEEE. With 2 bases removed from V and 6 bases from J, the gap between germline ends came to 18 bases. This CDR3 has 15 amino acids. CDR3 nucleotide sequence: TGTGCCAGCAGCTTAACTACTAGAGTTTTTCCCGAGCAGTACTTC. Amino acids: CASSLTTRVFPEQYF.

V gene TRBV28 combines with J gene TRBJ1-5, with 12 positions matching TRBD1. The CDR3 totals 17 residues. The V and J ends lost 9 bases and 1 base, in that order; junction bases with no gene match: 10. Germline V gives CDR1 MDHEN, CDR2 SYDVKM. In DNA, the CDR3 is TGTGCCAGTTTACCGGGACAGGGGGCTTGGAGCAATCAGCCCCAGCATTTT. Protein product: CASLPGQGAWSNQPQHF.

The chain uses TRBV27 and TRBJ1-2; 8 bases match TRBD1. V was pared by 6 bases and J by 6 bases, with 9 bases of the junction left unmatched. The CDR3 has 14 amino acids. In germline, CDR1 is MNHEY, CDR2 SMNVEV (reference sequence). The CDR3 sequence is CASRGGQERHGYTF. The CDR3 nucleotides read TGTGCCAGCAGGGGGGGACAGGAGAGGCATGGCTACACCTTC.

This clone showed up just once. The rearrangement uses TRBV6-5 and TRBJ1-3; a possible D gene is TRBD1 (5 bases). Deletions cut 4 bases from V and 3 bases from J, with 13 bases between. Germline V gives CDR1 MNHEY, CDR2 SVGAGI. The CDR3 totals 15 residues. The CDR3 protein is CASSSPLRGGNTIYF. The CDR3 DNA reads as TGTGCCAGCAGTTCCCCTCTGAGGGGTGGAAACACCATATATTTT.

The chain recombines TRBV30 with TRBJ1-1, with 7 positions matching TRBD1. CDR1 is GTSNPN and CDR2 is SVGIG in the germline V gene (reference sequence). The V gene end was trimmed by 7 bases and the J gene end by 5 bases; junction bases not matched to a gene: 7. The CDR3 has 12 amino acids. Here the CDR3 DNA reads TGTGCCTTCCACAGGGGATGGACTGAAGCTTTCTTT. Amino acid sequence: CAFHRGWTEAFF. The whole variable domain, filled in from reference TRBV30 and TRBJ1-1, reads SQTIHQWPATLVQPVGSPLSLECTVEGTSNPNLYWYRQAAGRGLQLLFYSVGIGQISSEVPQNLSASRPQDRQFILSSKKLLLSDSGFYLCAFHRGWTEAFFGQGTRLTVV.

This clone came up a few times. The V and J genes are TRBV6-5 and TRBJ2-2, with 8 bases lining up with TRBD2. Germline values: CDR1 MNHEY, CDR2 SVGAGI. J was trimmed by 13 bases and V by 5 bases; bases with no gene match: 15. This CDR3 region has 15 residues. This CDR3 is CASSLQNRGAGGLFF. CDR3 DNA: TGTGCCAGCAGTCTCCAAAACCGGGGGGCGGGAGGGCTGTTTTTT.

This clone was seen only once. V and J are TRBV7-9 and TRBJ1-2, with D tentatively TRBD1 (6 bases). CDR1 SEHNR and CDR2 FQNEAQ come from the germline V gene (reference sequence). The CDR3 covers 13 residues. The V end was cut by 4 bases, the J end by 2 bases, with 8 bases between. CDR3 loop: CASSSGTNYGYTF. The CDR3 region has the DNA TGTGCCAGCAGCTCCGGGACAAACTATGGCTACACCTTC.